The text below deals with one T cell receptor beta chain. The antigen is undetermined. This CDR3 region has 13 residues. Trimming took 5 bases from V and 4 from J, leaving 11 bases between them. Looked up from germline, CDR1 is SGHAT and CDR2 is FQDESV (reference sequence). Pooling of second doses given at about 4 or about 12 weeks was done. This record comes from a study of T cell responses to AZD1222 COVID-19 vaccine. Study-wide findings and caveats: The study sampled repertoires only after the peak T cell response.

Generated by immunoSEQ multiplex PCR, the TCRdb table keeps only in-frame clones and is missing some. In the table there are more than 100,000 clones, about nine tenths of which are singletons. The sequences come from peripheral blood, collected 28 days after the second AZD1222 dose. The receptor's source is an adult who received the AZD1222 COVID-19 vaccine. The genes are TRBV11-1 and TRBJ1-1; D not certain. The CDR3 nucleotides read TGTGCCAGCAGCACCACTAGTGGCACTGAAGCTTTCTTT. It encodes CASSTTSGTEAFF.